Detailed here is one T cell receptor (beta chain). The antigen it recognizes is unknown. Qualities for individual bases were not recorded, and no much larger clone is one base off. Based on the germline V gene (reference sequence), the CDR1 and CDR2 sequences are LNHDA and SQIVND. The CDR3 covers 15 residues, taking in both the cysteine and the phenylalanine. Just the 45-base CDR3 DNA is kept, in frame starting at base 1. Relative to germline, V is 2 bases shorter and J is 5 bases shorter, with 15 bases between their ends. These data are taken from a study of blood T cell repertoires in COVID-19 (TCRdb year 2020). Background for the entire study: Collaborator samples came from the United States, Italy and Spain and covered acute and convalescent phases of COVID-19. The samples were drawn from two sources: the first 160 participants of the ongoing ImmuneRACE study, and 1,254 subjects contributed by 6 global collaborators. Where available, HLA class I and class II types were obtained from metadata supplied by the sample provider rather than from assay-based typing. The repertoires were released in a freely available public database meant as a resource for research on the immune response to SARS-CoV-2. Sample metadata almost always included a de-identified subject ID, COVID-19 status, age in years and sex. The material from the prospective study consisted of cDNA or gDNA derived from T cells, B-cell-depleted T cells, or PBMCs. The dataset comprised deeply sampled blood TCRbeta repertoires from subjects exposed to, actively infected with, or recovered from COVID-19.

The immunoSEQ Assay, a bias-controlled multiplex PCR, was used to amplify TCRbeta CDR3 regions from genomic DNA. As for how the authors treated the data: Within the assay, amplification of reference gene primers was used to estimate how many nucleated cells each sample contained. To quantify the absolute abundance of each unique TCRbeta CDR3 rearrangement, sequence reads were collapsed and filtered. For each sample, productive Simpson clonality was calculated by taking the square root of Simpson's diversity index across productive rearrangements. In its TCRdb copy, this immuneACCESS table keeps in-frame sequences only and misses some clones. Where compared with another copy, unresolved V genes explain less than half of these, and the others have no known cause. V and J calls and clone size follow that table, whereas D and trimming were derived from the DNA. For this sample the table gives 45,000 to 65,000 clones, of which about 88% were detected only once. The ten largest make up roughly 5.3% of the sample.

Each collaborating institution followed its own protocols to collect whole blood in K2EDTA tubes. Collaborator samples were shipped for TCRbeta analysis as frozen whole blood, isolated PBMCs, or DNA extracted from either sample type. Overall study results and their limits: The quantity of clinical and demographic metadata differed by source and by participant and was supplied without curation.

This clonotype was obtained from a man in his sixties with active COVID-19. The rearranged segments are TRBV19 and TRBJ2-5; tentative D gene TRBD2, with 5 bases matching. The sample was peripheral blood. The sequence in DNA is TGTGCCAGTAGTATAATAGCCCAATCGGGGGAGACCCAGTACTTC. Its amino acids are CASSIIAQSGETQYF. Reference TRBV19 and TRBJ2-5 proteins supply the regions before and after the CDR3; the full variable domain is: DGGITQSPKYLFRKEGQNVTLSCEQNLNHDAMYWYRQDPGQGLRLIYYSQIVNDFQKGDIAEGYSVSREKKESFPLTVTSAQKNPTAFYLCASSIIAQSGETQYFGPGTRLLVL.